Below are 8 T cell receptor beta chains sequenced from a single sample in a study of CXCR3-negative and CXCR3-positive naive CD8 T cells. Findings and limits, study-wide: Researchers report that CXCR3-positive naive cells carry more hydrophobic TRB CDR3s than CXCR3-negative naive cells.

UMI labels and 5' RACE were used to prepare the TRB cDNA libraries. TCRdb reprocessed the 5' RACE reads and reports one entry per CDR3 protein, with no DNA. The sample totals approximately 120,000 distinct CDR3 sequences. These receptors have no known antigen. Sequenced material: naive CXCR3+ CD8+ T cells from blood. Described subset: CD45RO-CCR7+CD27+CD95- naive CD8+ T cells expressing CXCR3 (TNR3+). The origin of the receptors is a human donor in good health. Some clones in this sample may be carry-over from other donors' samples.

V and J are TRBV5-1 and TRBJ2-7. From germline, CDR1 is SGHRS and CDR2 YFSETQ. The CDR3 is made up of 16 amino acids. The CDR3 sequence: CASSLGARVGVYEQYF.

This sequence joins TRBV4-1 and TRBJ2-1; TCRdb's D call, TRBD2, is unchecked because there is no DNA. This CDR3 is 15 amino acids long. Germline V gene data show CDR1 as MGHRA and CDR2 as YSYEKL. CDR3 protein: CASSLSSDAYNEQFF.

The V gene is TRBV7-9, the J gene TRBJ1-2. The CDR3 loop spans 15 amino acids. CDR1 is SEHNR and CDR2 is FQNEAQ in the germline V gene (reference sequence). This CDR3 is CASSLITQGPYGYTF. The entire variable domain, with the rest obtained from reference TRBV7-9 and TRBJ1-2, is as follows: DTGVSQNPRHKITKRGQNVTFRCDPISEHNRLYWYRQTLGQGPEFLTYFQNEAQLEKSRLLSDRFSAERPKGSFSTLEIQRTEQGDSAMYLCASSLITQGPYGYTFGSGTRLTVV.

This sequence joins TRBV28 and TRBJ1-1; the D gene TCRdb calls, TRBD1, cannot be checked with no DNA. This CDR3 is 16 amino acids long. Germline CDR1 and CDR2: MDHEN and SYDVKM. CDR3: CASRTWQGAMNTEAFF.

The chain employs TRBV7-8 and TRBJ2-7; TCRdb's D call, TRBD2, is unchecked because there is no DNA. The CDR3 is 20 amino acids. Germline CDR1 reads SGHVS; CDR2 reads FQNEAQ. CDR3 amino acids: CASSLAGSLAELHYFYEQYF. Supplemented by reference TRBV7-8 and TRBJ2-7, the full variable domain reads GAGVSQSPRYKVAKRGQDVALRCDPISGHVSLFWYQQALGQGPEFLTYFQNEAQLDKSGLPSDRFFAERPEGSVSTLKIQRTQQEDSAVYLCASSLAGSLAELHYFYEQYFGPGTRLTVT.

The rearrangement links TRBV7-2 to TRBJ2-7; TCRdb's D call of TRBD1 is untestable without DNA. The CDR3 loop spans 14 amino acids. Germline assignment: CDR1 SGHTA and CDR2 FQGNSA. The CDR3 loop reads CASARDRALYEQYF.

V gene TRBV5-5 combines with J gene TRBJ2-7; TCRdb selects TRBD1, and the lack of DNA leaves this call unchecked. The germline V gene has CDR1 SGHKS and CDR2 YYEKEE (reference sequence). This CDR3 comprises 15 residues. Here the CDR3 reads CASSPYALGAYEQYF.

This sequence joins TRBV5-6 and TRBJ2-3. This CDR3 contains 13 residues. Germline V gene sequence: CDR1 SGHDT, CDR2 YYEEEE. This CDR3 is CASSGTSPDTQYF.